Following are 26 T cell receptor beta chains from one sample sequenced in a study of blood T cell repertoires in COVID-19. TCRdb keeps only in-frame clones here, not all; method: immunoSEQ multiplex PCR. This table has some 340,000 clones, 83% appearing once. Material for sequencing was peripheral blood. These receptors originate from a man aged 30 to 39 with active or convalescent COVID-19.

V is TRBV2 and J is TRBJ1-5; D is uncertain. The germline CDR1 and CDR2 sequences are SNHLY and FYNNEI. The CDR3 is 15 residues long. V was shortened by 1 base and J by 4 bases, with 11 bases between the two germline ends. For the CDR3, the DNA is TGTGCCAGCAGTGAAGGATATGGGAGAAATCAGCCCCAGCATTTT. It yields the protein CASSEGYGRNQPQHF.

The chain employs TRBV9 and TRBJ1-3; D gene ambiguous. Germline V gene lookup returns CDR1 SGDLS and CDR2 YYNGEE. V lost 0 bases and J lost 4, with 14 bases in between. The CDR3 totals 16 residues. The chain's CDR3 is CASSVAETLGGNTIYF. Here the CDR3 DNA reads TGTGCCAGCAGCGTAGCCGAGACGCTAGGCGGAAACACCATATATTTT.

V usage is TRBV7-2 and J usage is TRBJ2-1, with 7 bases fitting TRBD2. This CDR3 region has 15 residues. V lost 1 base to trimming and J lost 5 bases; unmatched junction nucleotides: 5. The germline V gene encodes CDR1 SGHTA and CDR2 FQGNSA. The CDR3 nucleotides read TGTGCCAGCAGCTTAGGCGGGAGAGGGGACAATGAGCAGTTCTTC. This gives the protein CASSLGGRGDNEQFF.

Only a few counts were recorded for this clone. The V and J genes are TRBV2 and TRBJ2-7, with a weak D call TRBD2 (5 bases). CDR3 size: 12 residues. CDR1 and CDR2 from the germline V gene are SNHLY and FYNNEI. V gave up 7 bases and J gave up 6 bases, with 13 bases separating them. In nucleotides, the CDR3 is TGTGCCAGCAACCCTCCTCGGGGCGAGCAGTACTTC. This codes for CASNPPRGEQYF. The complete variable domain, with remaining parts taken from reference TRBV2 and TRBJ2-7, reads EPEVTQTPSHQVTQMGQEVILRCVPISNHLYFYWYRQILGQKVEFLVSFYNNEISEKSEIFDDQFSVERPDGSNFTLKIRSTKLEDSAMYFCASNPPRGEQYFGPGTRLTVT.

The V call is TRBV30, the J call TRBJ2-3, with 7 bases matching TRBD2. The CDR3 consists of 17 residues. CDR1 GTSNPN and CDR2 SVGIG come from the germline V gene (reference sequence). V trimming: 0 bases; J trimming: 2 bases; junction bases outside the gene matches: 11. CDR3 region: CAWSVPRKRGNTDTQYF. The CDR3 DNA reads as TGTGCCTGGAGTGTACCCCGAAAGCGGGGAAACACAGATACGCAGTATTTT. Combining the CDR3 with reference TRBV30 and TRBJ2-3 gives the whole variable domain SQTIHQWPATLVQPVGSPLSLECTVEGTSNPNLYWYRQAAGRGLQLLFYSVGIGQISSEVPQNLSASRPQDRQFILSSKKLLLSDSGFYLCAWSVPRKRGNTDTQYFGPGTRLTVL.

This clone has a count of ten or more. The V gene is TRBV4-2, the J gene TRBJ2-7; maybe TRBD1 (5 bases). V was cut by 4 bases and J by 5 bases, with 6 bases left in between. The CDR3 loop spans 11 amino acids. Per germline, CDR1 LGHNA and CDR2 YNFKEQ. In DNA form, the CDR3 reads TGTGCCAGCAGCCTAGGGGACGAGCAGTACTTC. Encoded protein: CASSLGDEQYF.

The J gene is TRBJ2-5, the V gene TRBV11-3; 12 nucleotides line up with TRBD2. With V trimmed by 5 bases and J by 2 bases, 9 bases remained unmatched. Germline CDR1 is SGHNT and CDR2 is YENEEA. The CDR3 totals 17 residues. In nucleotides, the CDR3 is TGTGCCAGCAGCCAGACTAGCGGGGGCGGGGATCAAGAGACCCAGTACTTC. It specifies CASSQTSGGGDQETQYF.

The rearrangement uses TRBV20-1 and TRBJ2-7; 9 bases are a match to TRBD1. The CDR3 is 11 residues long. V dropped 5 bases and J dropped 6; count of bases not matched to a gene: 2. Per the germline V gene, CDR1 is DFQATT and CDR2 is SNEGSKA (reference sequence). The CDR3 nucleotides read TGCAGTGCTGGGGACAGGGCCGAGCAGTACTTC. It specifies CSAGDRAEQYF.

J is TRBJ1-2 and V is TRBV4-1, with a tentative D call TRBD1 (5 bases). V lost 4 bases and J 1 base, leaving 19 bases between the germline ends. Germline V gene data show CDR1 as MGHRA and CDR2 as YSYEKL. The CDR3 has 17 amino acids. The chain's CDR3 is CASSLLQDTSYNYGYTF. The CDR3 nucleotides read TGCGCCAGCAGCCTCCTCCAGGACACATCTTATAACTATGGCTACACCTTC.

The rearrangement uses TRBV29-1 and TRBJ1-1; D remains unclear. Germline V gene data show CDR1 as SQVTM and CDR2 as ANQGSEA. The CDR3 length is 11 residues. Trimming left V 4 bases short and J 9 bases short, with 12 bases between. The chain's CDR3 is CSVGLADKAFF. DNA for the CDR3: TGCAGCGTTGGTTTGGCGGATAAAGCTTTCTTT.

This rearrangement joins TRBV11-2 to TRBJ2-3, with TRBD1 as a possible D gene (6 bases). The CDR3 extends over 14 amino acids. Trimming took 2 bases from V and 6 from J, leaving 12 bases between them. Germline assignment: CDR1 SGHAT and CDR2 FQNNGV. CDR3 DNA sequence: TGTGCCAGCAGCTTATCCAGGGGTACGGATACGCAGTATTTT. This codes for CASSLSRGTDTQYF.

This clone came up once. The chain couples TRBV4-1 to TRBJ2-3, with 8 bases matching TRBD2. J was trimmed by 4 bases and V by 1 base; bases with no gene match: 7. The CDR3 is 16 amino acids. Germline CDR1 reads MGHRA; CDR2 reads YSYEKL. CDR3 in amino acids: CASSQGRGGLPDTQYF. CDR3 nucleotides: TGCGCCAGCAGCCAAGGACGGGGGGGCCTCCCAGATACGCAGTATTTT.

The CDR3 is CASSPGTEQNIQYF. CDR3 DNA sequence: TGTGCCAGCAGTCCCGGGACTGAACAAAACATTCAGTACTTC. The chain joins TRBV6-6 to TRBJ2-4; maybe TRBD2 (6 bases). The CDR3 contains 14 residues. Germline loops: CDR1 MNHNY, CDR2 SVGAGI (reference sequence). V lost 5 bases, J lost 5 bases, and 13 bases lay in between.

The V call is TRBV28, the J call TRBJ1-2, with no clear D. The CDR3 extends over 13 amino acids. V dropped 3 bases and J dropped 3 bases, with 8 bases sitting between them. Germline values: CDR1 MDHEN, CDR2 SYDVKM. This CDR3 is CASSFGPYYGYTF. The CDR3 bases are TGTGCCAGCAGTTTTGGCCCCTACTATGGCTACACCTTC.

This clone was counted only a few times. This chain joins TRBV4-1 and TRBJ1-2; tentative D call: TRBD1 (6 bases). The CDR3 has 15 amino acids. Trimming left V 5 bases short and J 3 bases short, with 16 bases between. Germline V CDR1 and CDR2: MGHRA, YSYEKL. CDR3 DNA sequence: TGCGCCAGCAGCTCCTACCCAGGACAGTACTATGGCTACACCTTC. It codes for CASSSYPGQYYGYTF.

This chain joins TRBV29-1 and TRBJ1-1; tentatively, D is TRBD1 (6 bases). Germline-derived CDR1 and CDR2 are SQVTM and ANQGSEA. Trimming pared 5 bases from V and 2 bases from J, leaving 12 bases between. The CDR3 covers 13 residues. CDR3 DNA: TGCAGCGTTCAACAGGGCCTAAACACTGAAGCTTTCTTT. It yields the protein CSVQQGLNTEAFF.

The genes are TRBV9 and TRBJ2-5, with 12 bases matching TRBD1. In germline, CDR1 is SGDLS, CDR2 YYNGEE. V lost 2 bases to trimming and J lost 5 bases; unmatched junction nucleotides: 7. The CDR3 is made up of 16 amino acids. The CDR3 protein is CASSVGTGGALETQYF. The CDR3 DNA sequence: TGTGCCAGCAGCGTGGGGACAGGGGGCGCGTTGGAGACCCAGTACTTC.

This clone was observed a single time. The genes are TRBV6-1 and TRBJ2-7; the match to TRBD1 covers 8 bases. V trimming: 2 bases; J trimming: 0 bases; junction bases outside the gene matches: 3. This CDR3 spans 15 amino acids. The germline gives CDR1 MNHNS, CDR2 SASEGT. The CDR3 spells CASSERTGYSYEQYF. In nucleotides, the CDR3 is TGTGCCAGCAGTGAACGGACAGGGTACTCCTACGAGCAGTACTTC.

This chain links TRBV12-3 or TRBV12-4 with TRBJ1-1; 7 nucleotides line up with TRBD1. V was clipped by 10 bases and J by 5 bases; unmatched bases: 7. This CDR3 is built from 12 residues. This chain's CDR3 is CATTGRATEAFF. CDR3 bases: TGTGCCACGACAGGGCGGGCTACTGAAGCTTTCTTT.

The chain carries TRBV4-3 and TRBJ2-1, with D possibly being TRBD1 (6 bases). From germline, CDR1 is LGHNA and CDR2 YSLEER. V lost 4 bases to trimming and J lost 9 bases, with 10 bases between them. The CDR3 is 12 amino acids. The CDR3 protein is CASSRSRGEQFF. DNA of the CDR3: TGCGCCAGCAGCCGGTCCAGGGGTGAGCAGTTCTTC.

The chain has TRBV6-2 or TRBV6-3 and TRBJ2-1, with D perhaps TRBD1 (5 bases). Germline V gene lookup returns CDR1 MNHEY and CDR2 SVGEGT. The CDR3 is 14 residues long. The germline V and J ends were trimmed by 2 bases and 10 bases, with 15 bases remaining between them. The CDR3 nucleotides read TGTGCCAGCAGTTACGGGGCAGGGCTTAAGGAGCAGTTCTTC. Translation: CASSYGAGLKEQFF.

The chain uses TRBV7-7 and TRBJ2-6, with unresolved D. V was shortened by 1 base and J by 0 bases, with 7 bases between the two germline ends. The CDR3 totals 16 residues. Germline V CDR1 and CDR2: SSHAT, FNYEAQ (reference sequence). The CDR3 DNA follows: TGTGCCAGCAGCTTAGATCACTTCTCTGGGGCCAACGTCCTGACTTTC. It yields the protein CASSLDHFSGANVLTF.

In regard to this clone: One junction end does not reproduce the germline sequence, and a read error may be involved. The chain is built from TRBV11-3 and TRBJ2-7; maybe TRBD1 (5 bases). The germline V gene has CDR1 SGHNT and CDR2 YENEEA. This CDR3 spans 13 amino acids. DNA of the CDR3: TGTGCCAGCAGCATAGACCAGGGATACGAGCAGTACTTC. The encoded protein is CASSIDQGYEQYF.

This chain joins TRBV9 and TRBJ1-4, with 10 bases identical to TRBD1. CDR1 and CDR2 from the germline V gene are SGDLS and YYNGEE. This CDR3 spans 17 amino acids. After removal of 4 bases from V and 6 bases from J, the junction contained 12 bases not matched to a gene. The CDR3 protein is CASSLKDRTGGHEKLFF. CDR3 in DNA: TGTGCCAGCAGCCTGAAAGACCGGACAGGGGGTCATGAAAAACTGTTTTTT.

The chain carries TRBV7-2 and TRBJ2-7; weak D call: TRBD2 (5 bases). CDR1 is SGHTA, CDR2 FQGNSA, per germline. This CDR3 has 15 residues. Trimming stripped 5 bases from V and 4 bases from J, with 18 bases between. The CDR3 protein is CASSHGQRETYEQYF. CDR3 DNA: TGTGCCAGCAGCCACGGGCAGAGGGAGACGTACGAGCAGTACTTC.

The rearrangement uses TRBV6-4 and TRBJ2-1; TRBD1 matches at 9 bases. CDR3 length: 18 amino acids. V shed 3 bases and J 8 bases; nucleotides not matched to a gene: 17. Germline lookup yields CDR1 MRHNA and CDR2 SNTAGT. The CDR3 region is CASSEGPLGTGNKYEQFF. The DNA for the CDR3 is TGTGCCAGCAGTGAGGGCCCCCTCGGGACAGGGAATAAGTATGAGCAGTTCTTC.